One and the same sample provided the 10 T cell receptor beta chains below, sequenced in a study of blood T cell repertoires in COVID-19. Only in-frame clones appear in the TCRdb table, and some are missing; sequencing was by immunoSEQ multiplex PCR. The data contain roughly 200,000 clones, 85% to 90% of them singletons. The source material was peripheral blood. The source of these receptors is a man aged 18 to 35 with active or convalescent COVID-19.

The chain employs TRBV21-1 and TRBJ1-4. TRBV21-1 is an annotated pseudogene. CDR3 length: 17 amino acids. The CDR3 sequence: CASSKANKGGPNEKLFF. DNA for the CDR3: TGTGCCAGCAGCAAAGCTAATAAGGGGGGGCCTAATGAAAAACTGTTTTTT.

In DNA form, the CDR3 reads TGTGCCATCAGTGAGCCAGGGGGGCTTGGAAACACCATATATTTT. It translates to CAISEPGGLGNTIYF. The chain joins TRBV10-3 to TRBJ1-3; 7 bases fit TRBD1. The J segment lost 3 bases and the V segment lost 2 bases, leaving 4 bases of the junction unmatched. The CDR3 consists of 15 residues. Germline values: CDR1 ENHRY, CDR2 SYGVKD.

The rearrangement uses TRBV29-1 and TRBJ1-2, with D maybe TRBD1 (6 bases). V shed 3 bases and J shed 8 bases, with 16 bases lying between them. Germline V gene lookup returns CDR1 SQVTM and CDR2 ANQGSEA. CDR3 length equals 13 residues. The CDR3: CSVDFTGFYGYTF. Written as DNA, the CDR3 is TGCAGCGTTGACTTTACAGGGTTTTACGGCTACACCTTC.

The genes are TRBV15 and TRBJ2-7; D possibly corresponds to TRBD2 (6 bases). Trimming took 5 bases from V and 6 from J, leaving 11 bases between them. Germline V gene data show CDR1 as LNHNV and CDR2 as YYDKDF (reference sequence). This CDR3 contains 12 residues. The CDR3 region is CATSVGTFEQYF. The CDR3 region has the DNA TGTGCCACCAGCGTCGGGACTTTCGAGCAGTACTTC.

This chain links TRBV7-9 with TRBJ2-7, with TRBD2 identical over 7 bases. Unmatched junction bases numbered 6, after V lost 4 bases and J lost 0 bases. CDR3 length: 15 residues. Germline V gene data show CDR1 as SEHNR and CDR2 as FQNEAQ (reference sequence). CDR3 sequence: CASSSSGALSYEQYF. The DNA of the CDR3 is TGTGCCAGCAGCTCTAGCGGCGCTCTCTCCTACGAGCAGTACTTC.

The rearrangement uses TRBV27 and TRBJ2-1; tentative D call: TRBD2 (5 bases). Trimming cost V 0 bases and J 13 bases, with 10 bases left between them. Per germline, CDR1 MNHEY and CDR2 SMNVEV (reference sequence). This CDR3 has 12 amino acids. The CDR3 protein is CASSLSAGLQFF. Written as DNA, the CDR3 is TGTGCCAGCAGTTTATCGGCGGGTCTCCAGTTCTTC.

The V and J genes are TRBV5-5 and TRBJ2-1; D not resolved. The germline CDR1 and CDR2 sequences are SGHKS and YYEKEE (reference sequence). Trimming removed 0 bases at V and 7 bases at J, with 11 bases between. This CDR3 is 14 amino acids long. CDR3: CASSLDLPRNEQFF. CDR3 DNA sequence: TGTGCCAGCAGCTTGGATCTGCCGCGGAATGAGCAGTTCTTC.

The chain couples TRBV19 to TRBJ1-5, with D possibly matching TRBD1 (5 bases). The CDR3 extends over 17 amino acids. V was cut by 3 bases and J by 0 bases, with 15 bases left in between. Germline loops: CDR1 LNHDA, CDR2 SQIVND (reference sequence). The CDR3 nucleotides are TGTGCCAGTAGTATTTCCCGACAGCCACATAGCAATCAGCCCCAGCATTTT. This gives the protein CASSISRQPHSNQPQHF.

A word on this clone: One end of the junction varies from germline; a read error may be responsible. This chain joins TRBV6-1 and TRBJ2-1; D might be TRBD1 (6 bases). Germline V gene data show CDR1 as MNHNS and CDR2 as SASEGT. The CDR3 totals 11 residues. CDR3 region: CASSDPGQRVF. DNA for the CDR3: TGTGCCAGCAGTGACCCGGGACAACGAGTCTTC.

This chain connects TRBV24-1 to TRBJ1-2; D is perhaps TRBD1 (5 bases). From germline, CDR1 is KGHDR and CDR2 SFDVKD. The V and J ends lost 7 bases and 7 bases respectively, with 9 bases between them. There are 11 residues in the CDR3. The CDR3 reads CATRGEAGYTF. The CDR3 nucleotides are TGTGCCACCAGGGGGGAGGCTGGCTACACCTTC.